This TCR beta chain was sequenced for a study of CD8+CD57+ T cells in acquired aplastic anemia. Findings and caveats of the study: Patients showed no significant difference from controls in CD8+ Simpson's diversity. Patients shared 25 to 35 CD8+ CDR3 sequences with controls.

This clonotype appeared a few times. As yet, its antigen is unknown. The CDR3 is 16 amino acids. In germline, CDR1 is MNHEY, CDR2 SVGEGT. Trimming took off 3 bases at V and 4 bases at J, with 16 bases between the two ends. CD8+CD57+ cell expansion had been shown by flow cytometry in patients chosen for sequencing. CDR3 and TCR beta VDJ profiling relied on a genomic DNA template. TCRdb called the reads again in MiXCR, with one record for every CDR3 protein. Of about 250,000 distinct CDR3 sequences in the sample, around 46% were seen once. V gene TRBV6-2 or TRBV6-3 combines with J gene TRBJ1-5; no firm D call. The sequence derives from a human donor with aplastic anemia. The sequencing sample was made of sorted CD4+, CD8+, or CD8+CD57+ T cells (not recorded which) from PBMCs. The DNA for the CDR3 is TGTGCCAGCAGTTATCTGGTGCAGAGCTCGAATCAGCCCCAGCATTTT. Its translation is CASSYLVQSSNQPQHF.